A single T cell receptor (beta chain) is shown here with its context. Its target is unknown. CDR3 length equals 16 residues. Per the germline V gene, CDR1 is SGHVS and CDR2 is FQNEAQ. The trim removed 4 bases at V and 1 base at J, leaving 9 bases unmatched. Amplification used 60 Vbeta primers and 13 Jbeta primers. The repertoire was sequenced with immunoSEQ multiplex PCR; TCRdb's copy has only in-frame clones and lacks some. This table has roughly 100,000 clones, about two thirds appearing once. These data belong to a study of cytomegalovirus exposure and HLA in healthy donors. Study context: An early release of data contained 75 million to 90 million unique TCRs, which came from HLA-typed donors.

Study-wide results and caveats: A missense DCLRE1C variant was associated with V- and J-gene trimming of TCR beta chains in a later analysis, and an independent cohort replicated the association. Accounts indicate the classifier identified cytomegalovirus status with strong specificity and sensitivity.

The sequencing input was PBMCs. This sequence originates from a woman in her forties or fifties in good health and CMV-seropositive. J is TRBJ2-5 and V is TRBV7-8; TRBD2 aligns across 7 bases. CDR3 region: CASSSTTGGGQETQYF. The CDR3 region has the DNA TGTGCCAGCAGCTCAACTACTGGGGGGGGCCAAGAGACCCAGTACTTC.